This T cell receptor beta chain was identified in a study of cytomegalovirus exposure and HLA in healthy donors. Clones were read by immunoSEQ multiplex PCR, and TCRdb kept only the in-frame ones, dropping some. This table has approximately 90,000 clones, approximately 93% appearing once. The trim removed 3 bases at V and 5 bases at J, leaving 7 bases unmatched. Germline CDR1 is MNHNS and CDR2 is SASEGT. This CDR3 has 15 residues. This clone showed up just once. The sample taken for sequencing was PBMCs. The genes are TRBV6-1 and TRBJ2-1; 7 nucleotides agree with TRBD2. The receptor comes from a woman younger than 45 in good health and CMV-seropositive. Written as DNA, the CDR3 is TGTGCCAGCAGTGAGGAGGGGCTAGCGGACAATGAGCAGTTCTTC. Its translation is CASSEEGLADNEQFF.